The 25 T cell receptor beta chains below were found in one sample sequenced in a study of tumor-infiltrating lymphocytes in primary liver carcinoma. The source of the blood RNA was unsorted whole blood, and germline DNA was extracted as well. The authors made TCR beta cDNA from about 500 ng total RNA with a constant-region primer. Three nested multiplex PCR rounds, a slightly modified ARM-PCR method, built the TCR beta libraries. Amplification in the first two PCR rounds was performed using TRBV1-TRBV30 forward primers and a C-beta reverse primer for around 11 cycles each. TCRdb analysed the multiplex PCR reads with MiXCR anew, one entry per CDR3 protein. The table has 300,000 to 400,000 distinct CDR3 sequences, almost 65% seen once. The sample was peripheral blood. These receptors were taken from a man aged 35 to 55 with primary liver carcinoma and hepatitis B virus infection.

This clonotype was detected only a few times. This rearrangement joins TRBV14 to TRBJ2-7; D is undetermined. This CDR3 has 13 residues. V lost 0 bases and J 11 bases, leaving 14 bases between the germline ends. Germline lookup yields CDR1 SGHDN and CDR2 FVKESK. CDR3 amino acids: CASSQDRDRREYF. The CDR3 DNA sequence: TGTGCCAGCAGCCAAGATCGTGACCGACGGGAGTACTTC.

About this clonotype: An end of the junction does not agree with germline; a read error may underlie this. The chain is built from TRBV6-1 and TRBJ2-7; 9 nucleotides align to TRBD2. The CDR3 has 18 amino acids. The germline gives CDR1 MNHNS, CDR2 SASEGT. The CDR3 sequence is CASSEVRLAGRGWGEQHF. CDR3 DNA: TGTGCCAGCAGTGAAGTGAGGCTAGCGGGGAGAGGATGGGGCGAGCAGCACTTC.

This clonotype was seen many times. The V gene is TRBV11-2, the J gene TRBJ2-7; D is unresolved. Trimming left V 5 bases short and J 6 bases short, with 20 bases between. The CDR3 spans 15 residues. Germline CDR1 SGHAT, CDR2 FQNNGV. For the CDR3, the DNA is TGTGCCAGCAGCGCCAATCCCCCAGACCCGTCCGAGCAGTACTTC. Translating gives CASSANPPDPSEQYF.

Of note for this clonotype: A much bigger clone sits one base away, suggesting this may be a read error. This rearrangement joins TRBV7-9 to TRBJ2-7, with 9 bases aligning to TRBD1. Trimming cost V 6 bases and J 5 bases; bases outside gene matches: 8. The V gene's germline CDR1 is SEHNR and CDR2 FQNEAQ (reference sequence). CDR3 length: 14 amino acids. CDR3 coding DNA: TGTGCCAGCAGTCGTCTGGGACAGGGTAACGAGCAGTACTTC. Protein sequence: CASSRLGQGNEQYF.

With respect to this clonotype: At one end, the junction sequence differs from germline, possibly due to a read error. This chain joins TRBV10-2 and TRBJ2-7; 11 nucleotides match TRBD2. Germline V CDR1 and CDR2: WSHSY, SAAADI. The CDR3 is 14 amino acids. CDR3 sequence reads: CTSSGLAGKGEQYF. CDR3 nucleotides: TGCACCAGCAGTGGACTAGCGGGTAAAGGCGAGCAGTACTTC.

This clonotype is a singleton in its sample. The rearrangement links TRBV11-2 to TRBJ2-3; a weak D match, TRBD2 (5 bases). The CDR3 is 15 residues long. In germline, CDR1 is SGHAT, CDR2 FQNNGV. The ends were cut back, 5 bases at V and 5 bases at J, with 17 bases in the middle. DNA of the CDR3: TGTGCCAGCAGCACAAGCGGACTCGGTATAGATACGCAGTATTTT. The encoded protein is CASSTSGLGIDTQYF.

The chain links TRBV20-1 to TRBJ1-1; no firm D call. The V and J ends lost 3 bases and 1 base respectively, with 6 bases between them. The CDR3 runs to 12 residues. Looked up from germline, CDR1 is DFQATT and CDR2 is SNEGSKA (reference sequence). This CDR3 reads CSASLGNTEAFF. CDR3 DNA sequence: TGCAGTGCTAGTTTGGGGAACACTGAAGCTTTCTTT.

The chain couples TRBV28 to TRBJ2-5; 8 positions agree with TRBD2. Germline CDR1 MDHEN, CDR2 SYDVKM. The CDR3 loop spans 19 amino acids. V was pared by 5 bases and J by 4 bases, with 21 bases of the junction left unmatched. The CDR3 spells CASSAEAGLDMIGRETQYF. The CDR3 nucleotides are TGTGCCAGCAGTGCCGAAGCGGGACTAGATATGATTGGGAGAGAGACCCAGTACTTC.

This clonotype showed up just a few times. Germline and junction disagree at one end, which may indicate a read error. V is TRBV7-9 and J is TRBJ2-4, with D hard to call. Germline CDR1 SEHNR, CDR2 FQNEAQ (reference sequence). This CDR3 spans 11 amino acids. CDR3 loop: CASSLGSSHNF. Written as DNA, the CDR3 is TGTGCCAGCAGCTTAGGCAGCTCTCACAACTTC.

As concerns this clonotype: Given a much more abundant clone one base away, this may be a read error. This sequence joins TRBV5-6 and TRBJ1-1; D gene ambiguous. Per the germline V gene, CDR1 is SGHDT and CDR2 is YYEEEE. The CDR3 spans 13 residues. CDR3 DNA: TGTGCCAGCAACTTGGAGGTGAACACTGAAGCTTTCTTT. This codes for CASNLEVNTEAFF.

As for this clonotype: A read error may produce the germline difference seen at one junction end. The rearrangement uses TRBV4-3 and TRBJ2-2; the match to TRBD2 covers 8 bases. The CDR3 is 16 residues long. Germline assignment: CDR1 LGHNA and CDR2 YSLEER. The CDR3 sequence: CASSQSHSGNTGELSF. CDR3 in DNA: TGCGCCAGCAGCCAATCACATAGCGGGAACACCGGGGAGCTGTCTTTT.

This chain joins TRBV29-1 and TRBJ2-5, with 13 bases matching TRBD2. Per germline, CDR1 SQVTM and CDR2 ANQGSEA. The CDR3 runs 14 residues. V lost 7 bases, J lost 11 bases, and 13 bases stayed unmatched. The chain's CDR3 is CSAALAGGLEIQYF. The CDR3 DNA reads as TGCAGCGCTGCACTAGCGGGAGGGTTAGAGATTCAGTACTTC.

A remark on this clonotype: One end of the junction does not line up with germline, which may come from a read error. This chain uses TRBV6-1 with TRBJ2-5; D remains ambiguous. Germline V gene sequence: CDR1 MNHNS, CDR2 SASEGT. The CDR3 runs 17 residues. CDR3 in DNA: TGTACCAGCAGTTTAGGACGGAACACCAACGGGCAAGAGATCCAGTACTTC. This encodes CTSSLGRNTNGQEIQYF.

About this clonotype: At one boundary the junction diverges from the germline segment, which might be a read error. The chain links TRBV6-6 to TRBJ2-7; possibly TRBD1 for D (5 bases). This CDR3 region has 13 residues. The germline V gene encodes CDR1 MNHNY and CDR2 SVGAGI (reference sequence). The CDR3: CAGSYSRVEEQYF. In DNA, the CDR3 is TGTGCCGGCAGTTACTCCAGGGTCGAGGAGCAGTACTTC.

This chain joins TRBV5-5 and TRBJ1-1; no clear D. The germline gives CDR1 SGHKS, CDR2 YYEKEE (reference sequence). V gave up 0 bases and J gave up 0 bases, with 9 bases separating them. This CDR3 comprises 15 residues. The CDR3 loop reads CASSLAISMNTEAFF. The CDR3 bases are TGTGCCAGCAGCTTGGCCATTTCTATGAACACTGAAGCTTTCTTT.

As concerns this clonotype: Mismatch with germline at one junction end may stem from a read error. In DNA form, the CDR3 reads TGCGCCAGTAGCAGAGGGGACGGGGTAGCCAAAGACATTCAGTACTTC. Protein sequence: CASSRGDGVAKDIQYF. V is TRBV5-1 and J is TRBJ2-4; D is tentatively TRBD1 or TRBD2 (5 bases each). Germline loops: CDR1 SGHRS, CDR2 YFSETQ. The CDR3 runs 16 residues.

This CDR3 is CASGTRTDFYEQYF. Written as DNA, the CDR3 is TGCGCCAGCGGCACCCGGACAGATTTCTACGAGCAGTACTTC. The V gene is TRBV5-1, the J gene TRBJ2-7, with a tentative D call TRBD1 (6 bases). The V end lost 7 bases, the J end lost 3 bases, and 17 bases lay between the germline ends. The CDR3 is 14 amino acids. CDR1 is SGHRS and CDR2 is YFSETQ in the germline V gene.

In regard to this clonotype: This may stem from a read error, because a much larger clone lies one nucleotide away. The chain uses TRBV10-3 and TRBJ1-1, with a possible D match to TRBD1 (6 bases). In germline, CDR1 is ENHRY, CDR2 SYGVKD. The CDR3 totals 16 residues. Here the CDR3 DNA reads TGTGCCATCAGTGAGGACAGGAACTACATGAACGCTGAAGCTTTCTTT. This codes for CAISEDRNYMNAEAFF.

This chain connects TRBV6-1 to TRBJ1-2; D gene unclear. The CDR3 has 14 residues. CDR1 is MNHNS and CDR2 is SASEGT in the germline V gene. Trimming shortened V by 8 bases and J by 13 bases, and 26 bases separated the two germline ends. The CDR3 DNA reads as TGTGCCAGCTTTAAAGATCCTCCCTCAACGAGGAGCACCTTC. Protein sequence: CASFKDPPSTRSTF.

V and J are TRBV30 and TRBJ1-6; maybe TRBD1 (5 bases). The CDR3 is 16 residues long. V was trimmed by 0 bases and J by 8 bases, leaving 17 bases between them. Germline lookup yields CDR1 GTSNPN and CDR2 SVGIG (reference sequence). CDR3 in DNA: TGTGCCTGGAGTGTGGACAAGGGGCTCTCGGATTCACCCCTCCACTTT. It encodes CAWSVDKGLSDSPLHF.

This clonotype showed up many times. The chain joins TRBV29-1 to TRBJ1-1, with a tentative D call TRBD1 (5 bases). The germline CDR1 and CDR2 sequences are SQVTM and ANQGSEA. The germline V and J ends were trimmed by 4 bases and 0 bases, with 9 bases remaining between them. The CDR3 covers 13 residues. The CDR3 loop reads CSVGLGVNTEAFF. CDR3 DNA sequence: TGCAGCGTTGGGCTGGGGGTGAACACTGAAGCTTTCTTT. The complete variable domain, with remaining parts taken from reference TRBV29-1 and TRBJ1-1, reads SAVISQKPSRDICQRGTSLTIQCQVDSQVTMMFWYRQQPGQSLTLIATANQGSEATYESGFVIDKFPISRPNLTFSTLTVSNMSPEDSSIYLCSVGLGVNTEAFFGQGTRLTVV.

Details on this clonotype: The junction departs from germline at one end; a sequencing error may be responsible. V usage is TRBV5-1 and J usage is TRBJ2-1, with TRBD2 matching over 10 bases. CDR3 length equals 16 residues. Germline lookup yields CDR1 SGHRS and CDR2 YFSETQ. CDR3 sequence: CARSLVVAGGHNEQFF. The DNA of the CDR3 is TGCGCCAGAAGCTTGGTAGTAGCGGGAGGCCACAATGAGCAGTTCTTC.

Worth noting for this clonotype: A much larger clone lies one base from this, so it may be a read error. The chain links TRBV6-1 to TRBJ2-1; either TRBD1 or TRBD2 may supply D (5 bases each). The CDR3 contains 14 residues. Germline lookup yields CDR1 MNHNS and CDR2 SASEGT. In DNA, the CDR3 is TGTGGCAGCAGCAAAGAGAGGGACCTTAATGAGCAGTTCTTC. It yields the protein CGSSKERDLNEQFF.

The table lists this clonotype with a few counts. This rearrangement joins TRBV4-1 to TRBJ2-7; TRBD1 might be the D (6 bases). The CDR3 length is 14 residues. The V end was cut by 4 bases, the J end by 2 bases, with 12 bases between. The germline CDR1 and CDR2 sequences are MGHRA and YSYEKL. The CDR3 here is CASSLAGAPYEQYF. CDR3 in DNA: TGCGCCAGCAGCCTAGCAGGGGCCCCCTACGAGCAGTACTTC.

In regard to this clonotype: With a much larger clone just one base away, this may be a read error. V gene TRBV4-1 combines with J gene TRBJ1-5; D is ambiguous. Germline assignment: CDR1 MGHRA and CDR2 YSYEKL. The CDR3 has 15 residues. V dropped 10 bases and J dropped 3 bases, with 19 bases sitting between them. CDR3 region: CANPRRADNNQPQHF. As DNA, the CDR3 is TGCGCCAACCCCCGGAGGGCTGATAACAATCAGCCCCAGCATTTT.